Shown below are 18 T cell receptor beta chains from a single sample sequenced in a study of blood T cell repertoires in COVID-19. Sequenced by immunoSEQ multiplex PCR; TCRdb stores in-frame clones only, minus some. The sample gives fewer than 100,000 clones, around nine tenths of which show up once; about 9.4% is in the top ten. Sequencing was done on a sample of peripheral blood. The receptors were gathered from a man aged 45-60 years with acute or convalescent COVID-19.

The J gene is TRBJ2-7, the V gene TRBV2; TRBD2 matches 8 bases. Looked up from germline, CDR1 is SNHLY and CDR2 is FYNNEI. The CDR3 extends over 16 amino acids. V trimming: 0 bases; J trimming: 4 bases; junction bases outside the gene matches: 8. This CDR3 is CASSEAGSSGLYEQYF. The CDR3 DNA follows: TGTGCCAGCAGTGAAGCGGGGTCTAGCGGGCTTTACGAGCAGTACTTC.

This clone was found a few times. V is TRBV2 and J is TRBJ1-2; D gene ambiguous. There are 13 residues in the CDR3. Germline V CDR1 and CDR2: SNHLY, FYNNEI. V was cut by 5 bases and J by 0 bases, with 7 bases left in between. CDR3 loop: CASSHSSNYGYTF. As DNA, the CDR3 is TGTGCCAGCAGTCACAGTTCTAACTATGGCTACACCTTC. Using reference TRBV2 and TRBJ1-2 for the parts outside the CDR3, the full variable domain is EPEVTQTPSHQVTQMGQEVILRCVPISNHLYFYWYRQILGQKVEFLVSFYNNEISEKSEIFDDQFSVERPDGSNFTLKIRSTKLEDSAMYFCASSHSSNYGYTFGSGTRLTVV.

The V gene is TRBV6-4, the J gene TRBJ1-5, with D possibly being TRBD1 (5 bases). V was cut by 8 bases and J by 5 bases, with 22 bases left in between. Germline V CDR1 and CDR2: MRHNA, SNTAGT. The CDR3 length is 16 residues. The CDR3 protein is CASLYGDGPGDQPQHF. The DNA of the CDR3 is TGTGCCAGCCTATACGGGGACGGTCCGGGGGATCAGCCCCAGCATTTT.

This clone was detected a few times. The CDR3 DNA is TGTGCCAGCAGTGACGCAGGAGGGAGAGGAAACACCATATATTTT. Residues: CASSDAGGRGNTIYF. This rearrangement joins TRBV6-1 to TRBJ1-3; unclear D gene. Looked up from germline, CDR1 is MNHNS and CDR2 is SASEGT. Trimming removed 3 bases from V and 4 bases from J, with 13 bases in between. This CDR3 region has 15 residues.

This chain joins TRBV28 and TRBJ2-1, with 11 positions matching TRBD2. Germline values: CDR1 MDHEN, CDR2 SYDVKM. The J segment lost 2 bases and the V segment lost 6 bases, leaving 9 bases of the junction unmatched. The CDR3 covers 17 residues. CDR3 nucleotides: TGTGCCAGCAGGCCTCGGACTAGCGGGTATACCTACAATGAGCAGTTCTTC. It yields the protein CASRPRTSGYTYNEQFF.

This clone was recorded only once. The chain uses TRBV2 and TRBJ2-2; 11 bases fit TRBD2. This CDR3 region has 15 residues. V shed 9 bases and J 1 base; nucleotides not matched to a gene: 4. Germline V gene lookup returns CDR1 SNHLY and CDR2 FYNNEI. The CDR3 spells CARGLAVQNTGELFF. In nucleotides, the CDR3 is TGTGCCAGGGGACTAGCGGTACAGAACACCGGGGAGCTGTTTTTT.

The CDR3 reads CASSQVDRGIMNTEAFF. CDR3 nucleotide sequence: TGCGCCAGCAGCCAAGTGGACAGGGGCATCATGAACACTGAAGCTTTCTTT. This chain connects TRBV4-1 to TRBJ1-1; TRBD1 agrees at 9 bases. Germline trimming cut 1 base from V and 0 bases from J; bases unmatched to any gene: 6. The CDR3 has 17 residues. Per the germline V gene, CDR1 is MGHRA and CDR2 is YSYEKL.

The V call is TRBV10-1, the J call TRBJ1-2, with TRBD1 matching 9 bases. Per the germline V gene, CDR1 is WNHNN and CDR2 is SYGVQD (reference sequence). This CDR3 region has 13 residues. J lost 4 bases, V lost 6 bases, and 3 bases had no gene match. CDR3 sequence: CASSAGQGYGYTF. CDR3 bases: TGCGCCAGCAGCGCGGGACAGGGCTATGGCTACACCTTC.

The J gene is TRBJ2-5, the V gene TRBV15; D ambiguous. This CDR3 is 13 amino acids long. V lost 5 bases to trimming and J lost 3 bases, with 10 bases between them. Per germline, CDR1 LNHNV and CDR2 YYDKDF (reference sequence). CDR3 protein: CATSPDFEETQYF. The CDR3 DNA reads TGTGCCACCAGCCCTGACTTCGAAGAGACCCAGTACTTC.

This clone was picked up a small number of times. This chain connects TRBV7-6 to TRBJ2-3, with 8 bases that match TRBD2. The CDR3 spans 16 residues. With V trimmed by 3 bases and J by 3 bases, 8 bases remained unmatched. Per the germline V gene, CDR1 is SGHVS and CDR2 is FNYEAQ. For the CDR3, the DNA is TGTGCCAGCAGCTTGGGACGGTTAGCGGGGACAGATACGCAGTATTTT. Encoded protein: CASSLGRLAGTDTQYF.

The chain couples TRBV19 to TRBJ2-2, with 10 nucleotides matching TRBD1. The CDR3 loop spans 17 amino acids. The trim removed 4 bases at V and 0 bases at J, leaving 5 bases unmatched. Germline V gene sequence: CDR1 LNHDA, CDR2 SQIVND (reference sequence). The CDR3 reads CASSKPGQGTNTGELFF. CDR3 bases: TGTGCCAGTAGTAAACCGGGACAGGGGACGAACACCGGGGAGCTGTTTTTT.

The chain has TRBV19 and TRBJ2-1, with D maybe TRBD1 (6 bases). Germline loops: CDR1 LNHDA, CDR2 SQIVND (reference sequence). V was trimmed by 4 bases and J by 8 bases, leaving 12 bases between them. The CDR3 consists of 13 residues. In DNA form, the CDR3 reads TGTGCCAGTAGTAGGCCAGGGGAATATGAGCAGTTCTTC. It codes for CASSRPGEYEQFF.

The chain links TRBV5-5 to TRBJ2-3, with 12 bases aligning to TRBD2. CDR1 is SGHKS, CDR2 YYEKEE, per germline (reference sequence). Unmatched junction bases numbered 4, after V lost 5 bases and J lost 0 bases. The CDR3 length is 16 residues. The CDR3 DNA reads TGTGCCAGCAGTCCCGGGACTAGCGGGAGCACAGATACGCAGTATTTT. As protein: CASSPGTSGSTDTQYF.

This sequence joins TRBV27 and TRBJ1-2, with 7 bases fitting TRBD1. V gave up 5 bases and J gave up 3 bases; unmatched junction bases: 9. CDR1 and CDR2 (germline): MNHEY, SMNVEV (reference sequence). The length of the CDR3 is 15 residues. The CDR3 region has the DNA TGTGCCAGCAGTAGAAAGACAGGGAAGGACTATGGCTACACCTTC. Translated, it gives CASSRKTGKDYGYTF.

The CDR3 sequence: CASSLGGTSASETQYF. CDR3 DNA sequence: TGTGCCAGCAGCTTAGGGGGGACTAGCGCTTCCGAGACCCAGTACTTC. This sequence joins TRBV11-2 and TRBJ2-5; 10 bases agree with TRBD2. V dropped 1 base and J dropped 5; count of bases not matched to a gene: 7. The germline gives CDR1 SGHAT, CDR2 FQNNGV. The CDR3 loop spans 16 amino acids.

The J gene is TRBJ2-1, the V gene TRBV9; tentatively, D is TRBD1 (6 bases). In germline, CDR1 is SGDLS, CDR2 YYNGEE. This CDR3 region has 15 residues. V gave up 0 bases and J gave up 1 base, with 8 bases separating them. This CDR3 is CASSVAQGSYNEQFF. The CDR3 bases are TGTGCCAGCAGCGTAGCGCAGGGGTCCTACAATGAGCAGTTCTTC.

J is TRBJ1-1 and V is TRBV15, with a possible D match to TRBD1 (6 bases). The V end lost 5 bases, the J end lost 4 bases, and 14 bases lay between the germline ends. CDR3 length equals 14 residues. Germline loops: CDR1 LNHNV, CDR2 YYDKDF (reference sequence). The CDR3 loop is CATSPRQEVTEAFF. DNA for the CDR3: TGTGCCACCAGCCCGCGACAGGAGGTCACTGAAGCTTTCTTT.

The J gene is TRBJ2-7, the V gene TRBV5-1; D possibly corresponds to TRBD1 (7 bases). This CDR3 spans 15 amino acids. Trimming stripped 0 bases from V and 2 bases from J, with 12 bases between. The germline V gene has CDR1 SGHRS and CDR2 YFSETQ. CDR3 DNA: TGCGCCAGCAGCTTGGCAGGGGGGAGGACCTACGAGCAGTACTTC. It specifies CASSLAGGRTYEQYF. The full variable domain, rest sourced from reference TRBV5-1 and TRBJ2-7, is KAGVTQTPRYLIKTRGQQVTLSCSPISGHRSVSWYQQTPGQGLQFLFEYFSETQRNKGNFPGRFSGRQFSNSRSEMNVSTLELGDSALYLCASSLAGGRTYEQYFGPGTRLTVT.